The rows below give T cell receptor beta chains drawn from one sample of a study of human T cells and chemical hapten exposure. TCRdb passed the RACE reads through MiXCR, listing each CDR3 protein once. The sample comprises about 110,000 distinct CDR3 sequences, roughly a tenth of which are singletons, and 2.5% to 3.5% rests with the top ten. The starting material was whole blood, obtained in connection with sensitization to the hapten diphenylcyclopropenone (DPC). These receptors all stem from a woman in her thirties or forties with alopecia areata. Some clones in this sample may be carry-over from other donors' samples. The CDR3 runs from the conserved cysteine through the conserved F or W. The D gene is left open where the match is weak. Only some rows state a clone size, as once, few, many or a class for expanded clones.

.	TRBV30	few	TRBJ2-5	CAWSVRLLWHF	TGTGCCTGGAGTGTAAGGCTGCTTTGGCACTTC
.	TRBV7-2	many	TRBJ1-6	CASSLATATSSYNSPLHF	TGTGCCAGCAGCTTAGCGACAGCTACGAGCTCCTATAATTCACCCCTCCACTTT
.	TRBV6-5	.	TRBJ2-3	CASSMGGAVDTQYF	TGTGCCAGCAGTATGGGGGGGGCTGTGGATACGCAGTATTTT
TRBD2	TRBV28	.	TRBJ2-5	CASSSILAGGPLVQETQYF	TGTGCCAGCAGTTCGATACTAGCGGGGGGGCCTCTTGTTCAAGAGACCCAGTACTTC
.	TRBV5-1	.	TRBJ1-1	CASSFRTNTEAFF	TGCGCCAGCAGCTTCAGGACGAACACTGAAGCTTTCTTT
.	TRBV20-1	many	TRBJ1-3	CSALYPGNTIYF	TGCAGTGCCTTATATCCTGGAAACACCATATATTTT
TRBD2	TRBV10-2	many	TRBJ2-3	CASSGGLATDTQYF	TGCGCCAGCAGTGGGGGACTAGCCACAGATACGCAGTATTTT
.	TRBV27	.	TRBJ1-5	CASSLFDGNQPQHF	TGTGCCAGCAGTTTGTTCGACGGCAATCAGCCCCAGCATTTT
.	TRBV4-1	.	TRBJ2-1	CASSRMGAGLGNEQFF	TGCGCCAGCAGCCGGATGGGGGCAGGGCTTGGCAATGAGCAGTTCTTC
TRBD1	TRBV3-1	many	TRBJ1-5	CASSQGDRQPQHF	TGTGCCAGCAGCCAAGGGGACAGACAGCCCCAGCATTTT